This T cell receptor beta chain is drawn from a study of identifying expanded T cells in peripheral blood (dated by TCRdb to about 2019). As for the study more broadly: Four technical replicates, made by sequencing separate aliquots from the same pool of genomic DNA, were compared pairwise. The research as a whole found: The authors expected biological variance in healthy repertoires might increase further over much longer intervals such as months to years. Variance in clone template counts between two-week samples significantly increased with total template count across all healthy donors. The binomial model flagged about 1.2 differentially abundant clones between technical replicates, compared with about 16 over approximately 2 weeks and 19 over four weeks. Both the number of clones called differentially abundant and the false-positive rate were significantly reduced by the beta-binomial model across all healthy-donor time intervals.

TCRbeta CDR3 regions were profiled by bias-controlled multiplex PCR amplification of genomic DNA with the immunoSEQ Assay. For the original study's pipeline: The absolute abundance of each unique TCRbeta CDR3 region was quantified after sequences were collapsed and filtered. Differential abundance was tested with a binomial (Fisher-equivalent) model and with a beta-binomial model adding time-dependent variance fitted from healthy donors. Clones with fewer than 5 combined templates were excluded, and clones with Benjamini-Hochberg FDR below 0.01 were called differentially abundant. Using the form v = (b*log(k)+a)^2, the beta-binomial variance was modeled as a function of the total template count across the two samples. TCRdb provides this immuneACCESS table in a form limited to in-frame rearrangements. Some clones are lacking; in checked studies, under half of them reflect an unresolved V gene, and why the rest are absent is not known. V and J calls and clone size are given by that table; D and trimming were obtained from the DNA. The sample table shows more than 75,000 clones, and approximately 91% are seen once. 3.5% to 5% of the sample is held by the ten biggest clonotypes.

Of note for this clone: Its antigen specificity is not known. Base-call qualities are not available, and no considerably larger clone is one nucleotide away.

During the collection period, no immune events, such as infections, were documented for the healthy donors. Time-dependent variance in a beta-binomial model of T-cell clone differential abundance was calibrated using healthy-donor blood repertoires as a training cohort. The training cohort included approximately 10 healthy donors, of whom 3 were female and 7 were male. An age range of about 25 to 64 years, with an average of roughly 40 years, was recorded for the donors. Whole blood was collected from each healthy donor at three time points spaced around 2 weeks apart and obtained from a commercial supplier. For immunosequencing, genomic DNA was extracted from unsorted whole blood. V drops 4 bases and J drops 1 base, leaving 11 bases in between. CDR1 and CDR2, per the germline V gene, are SGHRS and YFSETQ. Counted from cysteine to phenylalanine, this CDR3 has 15 amino acids. Just the 45-base CDR3 DNA is kept, in frame starting at base 1.

This TCR came from a person aged 18 to 70 in good health. Input material: blood. The V and J genes are TRBV5-1 and TRBJ1-4; no D gene is confidently identified. CDR3 region: CASSTGDGTNEKLFF. The DNA is TGCGCCAGCAGCACCGGGGATGGAACTAATGAAAAACTGTTTTTT.